This T cell receptor (beta chain) was identified during a study of blood T cell repertoires in COVID-19. Libraries were prepared by immunoSEQ multiplex PCR; TCRdb keeps only in-frame clonotypes and omits some of them. The table includes fewer than 120,000 clones, 80% to 90% detected once. The CDR3 runs to 19 residues. Germline CDR1 is MGHRA and CDR2 is YSYEKL. J lost 3 bases, V lost 3 bases, and 17 bases had no gene match. V and J are TRBV4-1 and TRBJ1-1; TRBD1 matches 9 bases. Sequenced: peripheral blood. The source is a woman in her sixties or seventies with acute or convalescent COVID-19. The CDR3 here is CASSHAPGQGTLPHTEAFF. In nucleotides, the CDR3 is TGCGCCAGCAGCCACGCACCAGGACAGGGGACTCTGCCCCACACTGAAGCTTTCTTT.